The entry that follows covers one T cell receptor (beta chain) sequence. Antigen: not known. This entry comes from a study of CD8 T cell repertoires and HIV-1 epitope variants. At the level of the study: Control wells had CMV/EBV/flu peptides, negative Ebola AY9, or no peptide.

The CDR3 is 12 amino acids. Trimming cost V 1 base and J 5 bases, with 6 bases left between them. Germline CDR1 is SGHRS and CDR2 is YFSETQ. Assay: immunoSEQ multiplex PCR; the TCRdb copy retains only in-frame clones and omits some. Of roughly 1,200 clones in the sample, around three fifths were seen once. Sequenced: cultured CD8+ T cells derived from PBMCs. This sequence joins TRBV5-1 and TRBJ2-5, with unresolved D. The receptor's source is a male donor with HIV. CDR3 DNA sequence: TGCGCCAGCAGCTTGCTAGGGGAGACCCAGTACTTC. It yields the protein CASSLLGETQYF.